A single sample is the source of the 11 T cell receptor beta chains below, sequenced in a study of spatial heterogeneity in lung cancer. Study results and caveats: Counts of expanded intratumoral alpha and beta TCRs tracked tumor mutation counts.

Time point indicated: sample taken at primary tumor resection. What these receptors recognize is not known. From the 5' RACE reads, TCRdb called clonotypes with MiXCR, one entry per CDR3 protein. The sample lists about 100,000 distinct CDR3 sequences; 4% to 4.5% were seen once. The sample was lung tumor tissue, taken at surgery. All receptors come from a male donor with early-stage non-small cell lung cancer.

The CDR3 is CSAPYSGIQETQYF. The CDR3 nucleotides are TGCAGTGCTCCCTATAGCGGGATCCAAGAGACCCAGTACTTC. The chain is built from TRBV20-1 and TRBJ2-5, with TRBD2 matching over 8 bases. CDR1 and CDR2 (germline): DFQATT, SNEGSKA (reference sequence). The CDR3 covers 14 residues. V lost 5 bases and J lost 1; bases outside the gene matches: 6.

This clonotype has at least ten counts. This chain joins TRBV20-1 and TRBJ1-5; no definite D call. V gave up 3 bases and J gave up 3 bases, with 9 bases separating them. Germline loops: CDR1 DFQATT, CDR2 SNEGSKA (reference sequence). The CDR3 is 13 amino acids. The CDR3 bases are TGCAGTGCTAGCCGGCGGGACAATCAGCCCCAGCATTTT. Its protein is CSASRRDNQPQHF.

The chain carries TRBV9 and TRBJ2-1, with D maybe TRBD2 (6 bases). The germline CDR1 and CDR2 sequences are SGDLS and YYNGEE. The CDR3 totals 15 residues. The V end was cut by 8 bases, the J end by 0 bases, with 15 bases between. DNA of the CDR3: TGTGCCAGTAACGGTCTCGGGAGCTCCTACAATGAGCAGTTCTTC. The encoded protein is CASNGLGSSYNEQFF.

This clonotype came up a few times. V and J are TRBV6-6 and TRBJ1-5; D is uncertain. Germline CDR1 and CDR2: MNHNY and SVGAGI (reference sequence). Trimming took 10 bases from V and 0 from J, leaving 13 bases between them. The CDR3 has 14 residues. The CDR3 DNA follows: TGTGCCACCCGGGCTGTTTATAGCAATCAGCCCCAGCATTTT. This sequence encodes CATRAVYSNQPQHF.

In the case of this clonotype: A much larger clone lies a single base off, so this may be a read error. The chain combines TRBV28 with TRBJ2-1, with a weak D call TRBD1 (6 bases). V was cut by 5 bases and J by 2 bases, with 16 bases left in between. The CDR3 is 16 residues long. The germline V gene encodes CDR1 MDHEN and CDR2 SYDVKM. The CDR3 DNA reads TGTGCCAGCAGTCCCACAGGGAAGCAGCCCTACAATGAGCAGTTCTTC. Protein: CASSPTGKQPYNEQFF. The whole variable domain, filled in from reference TRBV28 and TRBJ2-1, reads DVKVTQSSRYLVKRTGEKVFLECVQDMDHENMFWYRQDPGLGLRLIYFSYDVKMKEKGDIPEGYSVSREKKERFSLILESASTNQTSMYLCASSPTGKQPYNEQFFGPGTRLTVL.

The sample holds many counts of this clonotype. The chain employs TRBV20-1 and TRBJ2-3, with 9 bases matching TRBD1. The CDR3 length is 16 residues. Per the germline V gene, CDR1 is DFQATT and CDR2 is SNEGSKA (reference sequence). Trimming removed 4 bases from V and 4 bases from J; junction bases left unmatched: 12. The CDR3: CSATGNPGQGPDTQYF. The DNA for the CDR3 is TGCAGTGCTACGGGGAACCCGGGACAGGGCCCAGATACGCAGTATTTT.

This clonotype was observed at least ten times. V and J are TRBV6-5 and TRBJ2-7; D remains ambiguous. This CDR3 region has 14 residues. With 0 bases removed from V and 4 bases from J, the gap between germline ends came to 10 bases. The V gene's germline CDR1 is MNHEY and CDR2 SVGAGI. The CDR3 DNA reads as TGTGCCAGCAGTTACTCGATTCCAGGTTACGAGCAGTACTTC. It translates to CASSYSIPGYEQYF.

This clonotype was seen repeatedly, ten times or more. This chain links TRBV7-2 with TRBJ2-5, with no clear D. This CDR3 region has 14 residues. CDR1 is SGHTA and CDR2 is FQGNSA in the germline V gene. The V end was cut by 3 bases, the J end by 0 bases, with 8 bases between. This CDR3 is CASSFSRNQETQYF. The CDR3 DNA is TGTGCCAGCAGCTTCTCGCGCAACCAAGAGACCCAGTACTTC.

There are many counts of this clonotype. The rearrangement links TRBV12-3 or TRBV12-4 to TRBJ1-4; D may be TRBD1 (6 bases). Trimming removed 7 bases from V and 5 bases from J, with 11 bases in between. The CDR3 spans 13 residues. The CDR3 coding sequence is TGTGCCAGCACGGACAGCTACAATGAAAAACTGTTTTTT. It yields the protein CASTDSYNEKLFF.

This clonotype was counted ten times or more. This sequence joins TRBV27 and TRBJ2-1; no clear D gene. Germline CDR1 MNHEY, CDR2 SMNVEV (reference sequence). V was cut by 3 bases and J by 2 bases, with 11 bases left in between. CDR3 length equals 15 residues. CDR3 protein: CASSFGPSPYNEQFF. The DNA for the CDR3 is TGTGCCAGCAGTTTCGGGCCTAGTCCCTACAATGAGCAGTTCTTC.

This clonotype was counted many times. The chain uses TRBV5-1 and TRBJ2-5; D could derive from TRBD1 or TRBD2 (6 bases each). V lost 2 bases to trimming and J lost 2 bases, with 13 bases between them. CDR1 is SGHRS, CDR2 YFSETQ, per germline. This CDR3 comprises 15 residues. CDR3 in DNA: TGCGCCAGCAGCTTACAGGGAGGATTTCAAGAGACCCAGTACTTC. This codes for CASSLQGGFQETQYF.